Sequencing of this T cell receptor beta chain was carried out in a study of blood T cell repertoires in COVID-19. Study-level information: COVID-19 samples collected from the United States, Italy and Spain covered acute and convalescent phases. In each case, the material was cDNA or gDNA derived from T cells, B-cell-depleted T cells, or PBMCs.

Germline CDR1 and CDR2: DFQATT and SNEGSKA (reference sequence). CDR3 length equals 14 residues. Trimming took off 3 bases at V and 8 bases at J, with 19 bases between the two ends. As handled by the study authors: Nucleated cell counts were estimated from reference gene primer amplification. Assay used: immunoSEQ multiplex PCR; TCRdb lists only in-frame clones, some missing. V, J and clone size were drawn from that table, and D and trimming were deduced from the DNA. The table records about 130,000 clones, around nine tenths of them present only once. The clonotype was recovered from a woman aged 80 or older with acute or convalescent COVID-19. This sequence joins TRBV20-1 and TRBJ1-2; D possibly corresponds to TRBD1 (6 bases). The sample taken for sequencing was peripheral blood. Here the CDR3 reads CSASDAGGLGGYTF. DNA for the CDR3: TGCAGTGCTAGTGATGCGGGGGGCCTGGGGGGCTACACCTTC.